This T cell receptor beta chain originates from a study of blood T cell repertoires in COVID-19. Overall study context: Collection of acute and convalescent COVID-19 samples took place in the United States, Italy and Spain. In each case, the material was cDNA or gDNA derived from T cells, B-cell-depleted T cells, or PBMCs.

The germline V gene encodes CDR1 SGDLS and CDR2 YYNGEE. This CDR3 contains 14 residues. Trimming cost V 4 bases and J 5 bases; bases outside gene matches: 6. Original handling: Reference gene primers were amplified, and this amplification served to estimate nucleated cell counts. The assay was immunoSEQ multiplex PCR, and TCRdb's table has in-frame clones only and misses some. The V and J calls and the clone size are those of that table, but D and trimming were determined from the DNA. The sample has 80,000 to 90,000 clones, roughly 86% seen once. This receptor was taken from a woman of 80 years or more with acute or convalescent COVID-19. Sequenced material: peripheral blood. The chain recombines TRBV9 with TRBJ1-2; TRBD1 agrees at 9 bases. CDR3 residues: CASSPGTGNYGYTF. In DNA, the CDR3 is TGTGCCAGCAGCCCGGGGACAGGGAATTATGGCTACACCTTC.